This T cell receptor beta chain was sequenced for a study of cytomegalovirus exposure and HLA in healthy donors. The J segment lost 4 bases and the V segment lost 1 base, leaving 5 bases of the junction unmatched. The V gene's germline CDR1 is SQVTM and CDR2 ANQGSEA. CDR3 size: 16 residues. The PCR ran on 60 Vbeta and 13 Jbeta primers. Sequencing was performed with immunoSEQ multiplex PCR; in TCRdb, only in-frame clones are kept and a portion is missing. The data show about 140,000 clones, under 85% seen once. The sequence came from a man aged 18 to 35 in good health and CMV-seronegative. The genes are TRBV29-1 and TRBJ2-2, with 11 bases aligning to TRBD1. The material sequenced was PBMCs. The CDR3 loop reads CSVEAPGTGGTGELFF. In DNA form, the CDR3 reads TGCAGCGTTGAAGCCCCCGGGACAGGGGGCACCGGGGAGCTGTTTTTT.